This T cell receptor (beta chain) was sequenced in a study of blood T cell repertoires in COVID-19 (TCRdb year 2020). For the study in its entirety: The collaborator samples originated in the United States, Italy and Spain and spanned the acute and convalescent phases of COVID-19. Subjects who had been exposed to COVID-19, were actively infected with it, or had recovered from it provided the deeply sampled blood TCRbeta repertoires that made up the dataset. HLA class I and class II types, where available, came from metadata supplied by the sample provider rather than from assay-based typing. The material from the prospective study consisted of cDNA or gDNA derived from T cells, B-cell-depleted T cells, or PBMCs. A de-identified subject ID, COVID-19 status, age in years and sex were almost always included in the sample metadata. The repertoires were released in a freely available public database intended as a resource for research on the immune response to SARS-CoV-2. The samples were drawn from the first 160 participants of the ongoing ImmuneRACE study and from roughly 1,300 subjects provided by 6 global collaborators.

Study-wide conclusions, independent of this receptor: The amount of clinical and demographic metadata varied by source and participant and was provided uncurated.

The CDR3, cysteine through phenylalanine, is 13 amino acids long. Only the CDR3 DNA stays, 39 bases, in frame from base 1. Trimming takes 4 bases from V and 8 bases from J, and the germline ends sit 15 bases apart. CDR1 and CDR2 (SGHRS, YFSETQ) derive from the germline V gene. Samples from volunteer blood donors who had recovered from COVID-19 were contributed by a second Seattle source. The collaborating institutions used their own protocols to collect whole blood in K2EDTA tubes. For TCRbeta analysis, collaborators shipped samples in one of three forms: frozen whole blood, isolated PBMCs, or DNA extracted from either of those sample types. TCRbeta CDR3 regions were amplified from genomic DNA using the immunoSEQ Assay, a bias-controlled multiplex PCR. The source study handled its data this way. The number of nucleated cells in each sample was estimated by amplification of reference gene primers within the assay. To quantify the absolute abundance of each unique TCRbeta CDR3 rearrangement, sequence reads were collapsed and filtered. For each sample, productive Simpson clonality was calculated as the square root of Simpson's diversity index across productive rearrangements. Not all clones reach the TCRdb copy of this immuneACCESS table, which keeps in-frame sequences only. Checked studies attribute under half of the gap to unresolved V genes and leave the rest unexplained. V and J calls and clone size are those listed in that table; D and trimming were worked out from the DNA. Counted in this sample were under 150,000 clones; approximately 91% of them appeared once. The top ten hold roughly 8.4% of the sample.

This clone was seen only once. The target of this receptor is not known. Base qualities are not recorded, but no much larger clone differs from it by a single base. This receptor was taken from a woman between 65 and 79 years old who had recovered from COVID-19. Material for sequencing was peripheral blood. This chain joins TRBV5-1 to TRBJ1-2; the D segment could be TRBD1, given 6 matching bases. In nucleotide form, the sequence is TGCGCCAGCAGCCGCACAGGGTATGAAGGCTACACCTTC. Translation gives CASSRTGYEGYTF.